These 2 T cell receptor beta chains came from one sample sequenced in a study of T cell responses to AZD1222 COVID-19 vaccine. Generated by immunoSEQ multiplex PCR, the TCRdb table keeps only in-frame clones and is missing some. The table has some 190,000 clones, around nine tenths seen once; the top ten hold less than 2.5%. The sample here was peripheral blood, taken 28 days after the second AZD1222 dose. Every receptor here comes from an adult who received the AZD1222 COVID-19 vaccine.

The chain has TRBV4-1 and TRBJ1-5, with no clear D. CDR1 is MGHRA, CDR2 YSYEKL, per germline. The CDR3 is 14 residues long. V lost 0 bases and J 0 bases, leaving 3 bases between the germline ends. This chain's CDR3 is CASSQETSNQPQHF. Here the CDR3 DNA reads TGCGCCAGCAGCCAAGAGACTAGCAATCAGCCCCAGCATTTT.

The rearrangement links TRBV6-5 to TRBJ1-5; D is possibly TRBD1 (6 bases). The V end lost 6 bases, the J end lost 9 bases, and 12 bases lay between the germline ends. This CDR3 has 12 residues. Germline loops: CDR1 MNHEY, CDR2 SVGAGI. The CDR3 spells CASRTDRWPQHF. DNA of the CDR3: TGTGCCAGCAGAACGGACAGATGGCCCCAGCATTTT.